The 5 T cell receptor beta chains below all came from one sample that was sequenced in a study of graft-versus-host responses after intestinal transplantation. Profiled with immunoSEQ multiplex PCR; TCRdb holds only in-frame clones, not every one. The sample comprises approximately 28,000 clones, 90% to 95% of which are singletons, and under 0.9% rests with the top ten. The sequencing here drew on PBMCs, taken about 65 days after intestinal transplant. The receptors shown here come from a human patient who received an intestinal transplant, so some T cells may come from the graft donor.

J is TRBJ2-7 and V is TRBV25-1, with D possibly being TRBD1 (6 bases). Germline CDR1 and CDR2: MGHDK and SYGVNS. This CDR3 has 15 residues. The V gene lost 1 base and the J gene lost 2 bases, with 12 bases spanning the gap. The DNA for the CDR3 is TGTGCCAGCAGTGAATTCGGGACAAGAGCCTACGAGCAGTACTTC. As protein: CASSEFGTRAYEQYF.

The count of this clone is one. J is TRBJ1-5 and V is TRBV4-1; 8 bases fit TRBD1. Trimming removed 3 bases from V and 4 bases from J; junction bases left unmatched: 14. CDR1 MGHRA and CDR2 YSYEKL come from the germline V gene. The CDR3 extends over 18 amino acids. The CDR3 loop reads CASSHLFVLDRVNQPQHF. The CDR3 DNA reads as TGCGCCAGCAGCCATTTATTCGTCCTGGACAGGGTTAATCAGCCCCAGCATTTT.

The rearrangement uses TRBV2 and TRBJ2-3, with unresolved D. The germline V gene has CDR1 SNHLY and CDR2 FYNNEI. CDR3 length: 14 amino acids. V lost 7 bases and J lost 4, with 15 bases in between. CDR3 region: CASNTAGHPDTQYF. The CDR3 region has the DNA TGTGCCAGCAACACTGCCGGGCACCCAGATACGCAGTATTTT.

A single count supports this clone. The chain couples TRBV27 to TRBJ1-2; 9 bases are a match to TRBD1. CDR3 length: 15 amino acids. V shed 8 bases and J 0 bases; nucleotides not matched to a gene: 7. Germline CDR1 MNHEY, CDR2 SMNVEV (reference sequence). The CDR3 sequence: CASSRDRATNYGYTF. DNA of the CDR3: TGTGCCAGCTCCCGGGACAGGGCCACTAACTATGGCTACACCTTC.

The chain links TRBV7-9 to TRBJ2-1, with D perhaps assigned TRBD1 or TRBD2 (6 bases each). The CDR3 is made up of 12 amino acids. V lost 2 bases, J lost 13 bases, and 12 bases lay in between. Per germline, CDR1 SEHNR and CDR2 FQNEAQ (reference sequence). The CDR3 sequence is CASSLSPGAQFF. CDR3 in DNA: TGTGCCAGCAGCTTATCTCCGGGGGCACAGTTCTTC.